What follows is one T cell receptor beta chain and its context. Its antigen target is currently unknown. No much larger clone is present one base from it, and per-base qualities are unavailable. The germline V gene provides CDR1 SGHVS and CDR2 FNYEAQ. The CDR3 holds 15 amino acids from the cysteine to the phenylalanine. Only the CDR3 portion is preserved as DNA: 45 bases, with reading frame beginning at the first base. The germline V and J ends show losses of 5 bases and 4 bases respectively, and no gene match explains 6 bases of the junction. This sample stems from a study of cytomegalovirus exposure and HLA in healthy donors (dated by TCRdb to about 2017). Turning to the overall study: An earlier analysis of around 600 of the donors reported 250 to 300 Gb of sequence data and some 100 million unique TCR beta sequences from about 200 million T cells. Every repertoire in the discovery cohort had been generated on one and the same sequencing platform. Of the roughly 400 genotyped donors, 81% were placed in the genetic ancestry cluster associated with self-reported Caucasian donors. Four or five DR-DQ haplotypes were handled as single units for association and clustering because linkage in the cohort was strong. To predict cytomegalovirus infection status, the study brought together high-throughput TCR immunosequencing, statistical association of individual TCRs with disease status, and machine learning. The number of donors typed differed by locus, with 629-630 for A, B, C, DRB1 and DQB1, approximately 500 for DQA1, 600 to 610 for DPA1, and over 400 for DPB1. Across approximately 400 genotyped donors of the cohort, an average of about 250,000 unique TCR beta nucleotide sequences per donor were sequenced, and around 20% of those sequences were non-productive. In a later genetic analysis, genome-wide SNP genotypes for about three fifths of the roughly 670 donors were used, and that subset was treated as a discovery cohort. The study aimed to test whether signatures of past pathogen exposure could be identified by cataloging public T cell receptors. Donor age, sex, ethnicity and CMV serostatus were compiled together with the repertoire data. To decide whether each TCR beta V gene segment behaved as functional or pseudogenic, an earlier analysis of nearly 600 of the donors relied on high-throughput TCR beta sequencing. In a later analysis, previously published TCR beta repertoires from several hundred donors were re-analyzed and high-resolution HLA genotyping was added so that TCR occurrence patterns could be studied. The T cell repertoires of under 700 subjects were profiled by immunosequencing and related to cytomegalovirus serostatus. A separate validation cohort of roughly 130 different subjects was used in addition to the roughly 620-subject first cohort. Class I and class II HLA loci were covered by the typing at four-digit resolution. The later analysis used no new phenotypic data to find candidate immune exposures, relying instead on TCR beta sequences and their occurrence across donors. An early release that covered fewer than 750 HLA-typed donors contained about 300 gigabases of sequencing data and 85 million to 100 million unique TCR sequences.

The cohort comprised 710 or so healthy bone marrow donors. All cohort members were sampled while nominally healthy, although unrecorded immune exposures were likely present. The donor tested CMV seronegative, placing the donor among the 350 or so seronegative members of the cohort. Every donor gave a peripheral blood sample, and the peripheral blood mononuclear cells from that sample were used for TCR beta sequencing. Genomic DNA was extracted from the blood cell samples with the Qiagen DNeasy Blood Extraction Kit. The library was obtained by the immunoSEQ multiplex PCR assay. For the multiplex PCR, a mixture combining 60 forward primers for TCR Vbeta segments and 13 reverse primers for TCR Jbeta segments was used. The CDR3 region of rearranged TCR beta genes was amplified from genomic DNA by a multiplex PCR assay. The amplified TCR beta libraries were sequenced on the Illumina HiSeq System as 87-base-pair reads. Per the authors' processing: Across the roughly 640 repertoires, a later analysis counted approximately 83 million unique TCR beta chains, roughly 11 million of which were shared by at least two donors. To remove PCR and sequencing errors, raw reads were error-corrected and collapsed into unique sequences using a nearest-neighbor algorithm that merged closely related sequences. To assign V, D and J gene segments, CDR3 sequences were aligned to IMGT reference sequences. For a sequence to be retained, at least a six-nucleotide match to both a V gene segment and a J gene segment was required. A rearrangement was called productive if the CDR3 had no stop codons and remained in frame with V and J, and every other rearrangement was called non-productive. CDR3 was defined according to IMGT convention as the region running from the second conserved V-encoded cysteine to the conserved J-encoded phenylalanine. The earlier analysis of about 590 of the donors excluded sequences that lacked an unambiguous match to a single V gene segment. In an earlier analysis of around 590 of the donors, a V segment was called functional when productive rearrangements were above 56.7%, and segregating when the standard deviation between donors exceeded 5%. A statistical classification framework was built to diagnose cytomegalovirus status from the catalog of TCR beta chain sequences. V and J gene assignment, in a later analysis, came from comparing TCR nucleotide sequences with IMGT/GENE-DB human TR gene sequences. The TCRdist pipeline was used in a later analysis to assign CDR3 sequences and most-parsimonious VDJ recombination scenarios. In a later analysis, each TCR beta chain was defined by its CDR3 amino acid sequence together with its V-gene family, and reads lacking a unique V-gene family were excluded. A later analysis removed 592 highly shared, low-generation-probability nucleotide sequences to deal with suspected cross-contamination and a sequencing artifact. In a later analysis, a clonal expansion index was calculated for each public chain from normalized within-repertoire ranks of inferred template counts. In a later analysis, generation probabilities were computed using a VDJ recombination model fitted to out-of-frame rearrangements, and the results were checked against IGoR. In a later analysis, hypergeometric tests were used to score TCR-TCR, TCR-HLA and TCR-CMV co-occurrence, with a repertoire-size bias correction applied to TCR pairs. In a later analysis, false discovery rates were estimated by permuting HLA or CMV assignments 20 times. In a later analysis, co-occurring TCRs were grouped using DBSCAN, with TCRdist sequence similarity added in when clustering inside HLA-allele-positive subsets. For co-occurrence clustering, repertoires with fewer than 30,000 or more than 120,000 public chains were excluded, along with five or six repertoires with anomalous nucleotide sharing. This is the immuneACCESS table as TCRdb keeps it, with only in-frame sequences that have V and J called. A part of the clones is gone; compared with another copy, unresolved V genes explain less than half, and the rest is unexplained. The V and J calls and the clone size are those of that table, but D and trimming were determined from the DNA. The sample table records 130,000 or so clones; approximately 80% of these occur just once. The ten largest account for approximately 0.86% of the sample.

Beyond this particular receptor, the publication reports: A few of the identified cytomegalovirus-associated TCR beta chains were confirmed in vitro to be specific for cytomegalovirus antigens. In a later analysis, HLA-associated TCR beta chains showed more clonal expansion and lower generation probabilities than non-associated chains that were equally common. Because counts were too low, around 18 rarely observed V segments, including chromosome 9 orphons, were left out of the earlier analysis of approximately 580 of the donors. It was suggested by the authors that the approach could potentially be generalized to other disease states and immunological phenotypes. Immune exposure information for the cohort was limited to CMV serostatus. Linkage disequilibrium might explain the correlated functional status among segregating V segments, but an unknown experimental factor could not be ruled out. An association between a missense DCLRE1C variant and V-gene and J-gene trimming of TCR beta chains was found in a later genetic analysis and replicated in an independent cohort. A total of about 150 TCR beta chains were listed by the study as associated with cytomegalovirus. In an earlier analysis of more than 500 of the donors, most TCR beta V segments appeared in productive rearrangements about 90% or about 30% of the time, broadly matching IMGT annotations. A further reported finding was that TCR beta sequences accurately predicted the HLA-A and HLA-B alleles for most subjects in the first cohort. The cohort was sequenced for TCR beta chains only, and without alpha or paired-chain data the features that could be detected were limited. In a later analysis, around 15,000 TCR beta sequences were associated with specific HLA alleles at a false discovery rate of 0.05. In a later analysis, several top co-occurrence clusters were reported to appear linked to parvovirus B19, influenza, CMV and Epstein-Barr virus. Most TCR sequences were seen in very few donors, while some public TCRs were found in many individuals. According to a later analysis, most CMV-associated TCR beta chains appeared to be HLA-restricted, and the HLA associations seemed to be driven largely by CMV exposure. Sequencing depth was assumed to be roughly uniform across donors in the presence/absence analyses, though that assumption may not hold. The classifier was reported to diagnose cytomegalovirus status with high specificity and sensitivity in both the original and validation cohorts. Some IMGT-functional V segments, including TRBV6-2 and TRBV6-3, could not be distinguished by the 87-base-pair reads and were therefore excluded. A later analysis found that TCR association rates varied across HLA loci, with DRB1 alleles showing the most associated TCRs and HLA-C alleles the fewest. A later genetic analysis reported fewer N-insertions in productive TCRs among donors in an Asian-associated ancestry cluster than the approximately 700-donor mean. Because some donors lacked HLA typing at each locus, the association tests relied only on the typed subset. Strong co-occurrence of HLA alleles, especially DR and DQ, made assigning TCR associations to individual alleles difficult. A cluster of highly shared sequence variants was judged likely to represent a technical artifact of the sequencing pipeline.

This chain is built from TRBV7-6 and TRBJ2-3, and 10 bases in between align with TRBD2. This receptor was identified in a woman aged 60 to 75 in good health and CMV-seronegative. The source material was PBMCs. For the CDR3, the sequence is CASSPSGGDPDTQYF. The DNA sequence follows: TGTGCCAGCAGCCCTAGCGGGGGAGATCCAGATACGCAGTATTTT.